This T cell receptor (beta chain) was profiled in a study of T cell responses to AZD1222 COVID-19 vaccine (dated by TCRdb to about 2021). For the wider study: Because spike-specific TCR depth and breadth did not differ between the two schedules, AZD1222 recipients who got a second dose at roughly 4 weeks were pooled with those who got a second dose at roughly 12 weeks. A total of 233 trial participants underwent TCR sequencing, of whom 207 received two doses of AZD1222 and 26 received two doses of the MenACWY control vaccine. Enrollment into the trials was organized by age into subgroups of 18-55, 56-69 and 70-plus years, and those subgroups contained roughly 150, 30 and 60 TCR-sequenced participants, respectively.

The junction carries 15 bases between V and J, which are trimmed by 6 bases and 0 bases respectively. As encoded in the germline V gene, CDR1 is MNHEY while CDR2 is SVGAGI. Counted from cysteine to phenylalanine, this CDR3 has 15 amino acids. CDR3 DNA is the only sequence kept; it has 45 bases, read in frame from the first base. The time point label here, explained by the study, means: baseline before first vaccination. Vaccinee samples came from UK trials COV001 and COV002, including a single-blind randomized controlled phase 2/3 trial of AZD1222 (ChAdOx1 nCoV-19) in healthy adults. For TCRbeta chain sequencing, PBMC samples from trial participants were taken at day 0 and at day 28 after the second dose. The CDR3 regions of human TCRbeta chains were analyzed by immunosequencing. Per the authors' processing: Repertoire TCRs were checked for matches against a reference library of SARS-CoV-2-specific TCRs that had been generated using the MIRA antigen-specificity platform. Breadth meant the fraction of unique TCRs that were SARS-CoV-2-associated, whereas depth meant the fraction of total T cells that were SARS-CoV-2-associated. Each spike-specific TCR was assigned to its reactive spike region and to a CD4 or CD8 class using the MIRA data. Log10-transformed breadth and depth values were compared by one-way ANOVA with Sidak's multiple comparisons tests. TCRdb holds this immuneACCESS table with in-frame rearrangements only. Some clones are missing; in checked studies, unresolved V genes explain under half, and the rest has no known cause. Clone size and V and J calls were adopted from that table, with D and trimming inferred from the DNA. The table for this sample lists around 150,000 clones; approximately 91% of them were counted only once. The ten largest clones capture roughly 5% of the sample.

Findings and caveats that apply to the study as a whole: The vaccine-associated CD4 TCRs covered the entire spike protein, and the dominant responses fell in regions 160-218 and 743-854. Nearly half of unique spike-specific TCRs reportedly recognized epitopes outside regions mutated in the B.1.351 and B.1.1.7 variants. Participants were mostly white British, with more females than males. The authors suggested clonal diversity may have been underestimated. The 56-69-year group was small, and its depth increase did not reach significance, likely because of low power. No day 14 peak-response samples were available, so repertoires were characterized only after the peak T cell response. Spike-specific TCR breadth and depth rose significantly after two AZD1222 doses compared with day 0 and with MenACWY recipients. Conclusions about previously exposed vaccinees are limited, since just six AZD1222 recipients were seropositive for SARS-CoV-2 at baseline.

As concerns this clone: Its antigen target is currently unknown. No much larger clone exists at a distance of one base, and base qualities are not known.

This TCR was sampled from an adult in good health. This specimen was peripheral blood, taken on day 0 of AZD1222 vaccination. This receptor chain uses TRBV6-5 and TRBJ2-7, with the D call tentatively TRBD1 or TRBD2, each fitting 5 bases. The CDR3 in this case is CASRRSGPSSYEQYF. The DNA reads TGTGCCAGCAGACGATCGGGACCGAGCTCCTACGAGCAGTACTTC.